This entry is about one T cell receptor (beta chain). Its antigen remains undetermined. It has no much larger one-base neighbor in the sample; base qualities were not kept. V is clipped by 5 bases and J by 3 bases, and the sequence between their germline boundaries is 16 bases long. CDR1 MNHEY and CDR2 SVGEGT are derived from the germline V gene. Its CDR3 holds 16 amino acids, cysteine through phenylalanine. The only DNA kept is the CDR3, 48 bases in frame from the first base. Library construction relied on 5' RACE. The instrument was an Illumina HiSeq 2500. A second PCR of about 6 to 11 cycles was performed with a sample-barcoded 5' primer and a J-beta primer mix. Each TCR beta cDNA molecule received a unique molecular identifier from a template-switch 5' adaptor carrying 12 random nucleotides. At least 2.5 million CDR3-containing paired-end reads were obtained from each sample. First-strand cDNA was synthesized from all RNA with the Mint cDNA synthesis kit, primed by a TRBC-specific oligonucleotide. Following uracil-DNA glycosylase treatment, all cDNA underwent a first 18-cycle PCR with the universal primers M1SS and BC2_uni_R. Per the source publication's procedure: For normalization, 1 million high-quality reads, each with a distinct molecular identifier, were randomly selected from each sample. Reads with shared molecular identifiers were discarded instead of being binned into consensus sequences. MiTCR, set to a Q25 quality threshold and the strictest error-elimination algorithm, was used for CDR3 identification, clonotype clustering and error correction. Lower-bound total TCR beta diversity was estimated with a nonparametric unseen species model using Euler transformation. TCRdb reanalyzed the raw reads on its own, using fastp at Q25 for trimming and MiXCR for clone calling, and kept in-frame beta chains. Duplicate CDR3 protein sequences are folded into a single record with the most common DNA and genes. The V and J calls and clone size are TCRdb's, not the authors'. The sample has roughly 900,000 distinct CDR3 sequences on record, roughly 43% of them singletons. Over 10% of the sample is taken by the ten largest.

This entry is derived from a study of blood T cells in healthy people across ages (dated by TCRdb to 2013 to 2016). For the wider study: In model experiments, template switching captured about one uniquely barcoded TCR beta cDNA molecule for every two T cells. Using deep sequencing normalized with unique cDNA molecular identifiers, the study measured how TCR beta repertoire diversity changes with age. Two additional independent replicas of 1 million unique cDNA reads from the same blood draw were analyzed for two donors (one aged 18 to 30 and one aged 80 or older). The donors were split into four age groups: young (average 16 years), middle-aged (39), aged (approximately 59) and long-lived (approximately 80). To avoid experimental bias, donors of different ages were distributed randomly across sequencing lanes.

Donors were a few dozen systemically healthy Caucasian individuals from Russia aged 6 to 90 years. Each donor gave 8 to 10 milliliters of peripheral blood, drawn into EDTA-treated Vacutainer tubes. Ficoll-Paque density-gradient centrifugation was used to isolate PBMCs, with at least 6.5 million per sample. Trizol reagent was used to extract total RNA from the PBMCs, yielding at least 5.5 micrograms per sample. Naive CD45RAhigh/CD27high T cell percentages were measured by flow cytometry on a PBMC aliquot from every donor. Results the study describes overall, beyond this receptor: Donor CMV infection status was unknown, potentially confounding age-related changes in expanded clonotypes. Compared with the aged group, the long-lived group had more naive CD4+ T cells, fewer expanded clones and increased TCR diversity, a pattern suggesting age selection. A strong correlation was found between observed TCR beta diversity and the percentage of naive T cells measured by flow cytometry. Observed TCR beta diversity per million T cells fell roughly linearly with age, and a significant reduction was already apparent by age roughly 40. Estimates of total diversity based on one million sequenced T cells were considered lower bounds and underestimates. Since profiling was done on bulk unsorted PBMCs, naive and antigen-experienced compartments could not be conclusively compared.

This TCR derives from a man younger than 40 in good health. The sequence links TRBV6-2 or TRBV6-3 to TRBJ2-2; the D region possibly corresponds to TRBD2 (6 bases align). The sequencing sample was made of blood. DNA sequence: TGTGCCAGCAGTCCTTCACCGGGACTGGACACCGGGGAGCTGTTTTTT. Its protein product is CASSPSPGLDTGELFF.